This TCR beta chain was recovered during a study of blood T cell repertoires in COVID-19. The protocol was immunoSEQ multiplex PCR, while the TCRdb copy is restricted to in-frame clones and leaves out a portion. The profile shows about 250,000 clones, roughly 85% of them singletons. Looked up from germline, CDR1 is MNHNS and CDR2 is SASEGT. V was cut by 1 base and J by 2 bases, with 12 bases left in between. The CDR3 is 16 residues long. The specimen was PBMCs or T cells enriched from blood (not recorded which). The chain employs TRBV6-1 and TRBJ1-3; D might be TRBD1 (5 bases). The sequence came from a woman in her fifties or sixties with acute COVID-19. In DNA form, the CDR3 reads TGTGCCAGCAGTGAAGGTCTCAGGGTTGCTGGAAACACCATATATTTT. Residues: CASSEGLRVAGNTIYF.